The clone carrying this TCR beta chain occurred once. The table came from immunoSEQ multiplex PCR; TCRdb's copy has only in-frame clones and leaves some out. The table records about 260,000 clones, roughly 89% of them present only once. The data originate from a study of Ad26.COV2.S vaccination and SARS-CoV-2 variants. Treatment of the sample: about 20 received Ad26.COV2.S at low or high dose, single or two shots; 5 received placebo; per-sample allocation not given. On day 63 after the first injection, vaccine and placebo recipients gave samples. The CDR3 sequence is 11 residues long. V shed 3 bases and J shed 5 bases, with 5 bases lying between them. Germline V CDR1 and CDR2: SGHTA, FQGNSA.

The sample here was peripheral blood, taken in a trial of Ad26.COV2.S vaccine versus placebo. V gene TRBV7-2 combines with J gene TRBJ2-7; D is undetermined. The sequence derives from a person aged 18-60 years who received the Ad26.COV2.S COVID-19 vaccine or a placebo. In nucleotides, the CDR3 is TGTGCCAGCAGCTTTTCCCACGAGCAGTACTTC. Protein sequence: CASSFSHEQYF.